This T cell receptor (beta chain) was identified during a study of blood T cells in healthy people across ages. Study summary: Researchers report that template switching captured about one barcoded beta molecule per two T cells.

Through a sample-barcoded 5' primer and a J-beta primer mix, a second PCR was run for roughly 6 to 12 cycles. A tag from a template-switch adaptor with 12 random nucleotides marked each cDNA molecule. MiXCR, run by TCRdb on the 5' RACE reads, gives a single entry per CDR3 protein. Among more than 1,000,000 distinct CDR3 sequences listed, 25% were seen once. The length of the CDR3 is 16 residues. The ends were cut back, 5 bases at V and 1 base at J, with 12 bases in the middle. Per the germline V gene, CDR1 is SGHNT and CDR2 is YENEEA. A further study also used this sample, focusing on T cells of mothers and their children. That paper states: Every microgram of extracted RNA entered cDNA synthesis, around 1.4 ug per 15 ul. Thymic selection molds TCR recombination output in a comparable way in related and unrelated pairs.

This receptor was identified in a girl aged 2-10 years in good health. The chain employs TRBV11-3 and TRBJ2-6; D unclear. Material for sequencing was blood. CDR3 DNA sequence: TGTGCCAGCAGCAAAACCAAGGGATCTGGGGCCAACGTCCTGACTTTC. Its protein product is CASSKTKGSGANVLTF.